The clone carrying this T cell receptor (beta chain) appeared once. Using immunoSEQ multiplex PCR, the repertoire was profiled, and TCRdb retains in-frame clones only, with some absent. Of around 22,000 clones in the sample, 85% to 90% were seen once. This sample is drawn from a study of OX40 agonist ivuxolimab in advanced cancers. Sequencing used CD4+ or CD8+ T cells sorted from blood, obtained in a trial of the OX40 agonist ivuxolimab. This receptor was identified in an adult with an advanced solid tumor such as melanoma, head and neck, liver or kidney cancer.

CDR3 sequence (DNA): TGTGCCATCAGTGAGTCCGGTGGGGAAGATACGCAGTATTTT. Translating gives CAISESGGEDTQYF. J is TRBJ2-3 and V is TRBV10-3, with D hard to call. This CDR3 has 14 residues. Between the trimmed V and J ends, which lost 0 bases and 5 bases, there was a span of 9 bases. CDR1 and CDR2 (germline): ENHRY, SYGVKD.